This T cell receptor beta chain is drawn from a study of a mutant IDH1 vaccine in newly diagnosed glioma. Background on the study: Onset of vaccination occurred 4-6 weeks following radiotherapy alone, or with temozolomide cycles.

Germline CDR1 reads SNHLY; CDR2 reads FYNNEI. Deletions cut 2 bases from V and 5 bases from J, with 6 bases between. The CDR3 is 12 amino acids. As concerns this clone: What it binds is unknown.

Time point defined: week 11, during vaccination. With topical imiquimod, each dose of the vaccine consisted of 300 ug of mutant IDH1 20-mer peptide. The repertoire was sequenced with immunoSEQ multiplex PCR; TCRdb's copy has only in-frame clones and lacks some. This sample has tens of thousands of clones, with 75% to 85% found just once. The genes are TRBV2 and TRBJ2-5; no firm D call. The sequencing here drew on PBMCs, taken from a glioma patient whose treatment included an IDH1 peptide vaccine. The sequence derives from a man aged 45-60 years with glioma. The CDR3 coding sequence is TGTGCCAGCAGTGAACTGGGGGAGACCCAGTACTTC. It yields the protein CASSELGETQYF.